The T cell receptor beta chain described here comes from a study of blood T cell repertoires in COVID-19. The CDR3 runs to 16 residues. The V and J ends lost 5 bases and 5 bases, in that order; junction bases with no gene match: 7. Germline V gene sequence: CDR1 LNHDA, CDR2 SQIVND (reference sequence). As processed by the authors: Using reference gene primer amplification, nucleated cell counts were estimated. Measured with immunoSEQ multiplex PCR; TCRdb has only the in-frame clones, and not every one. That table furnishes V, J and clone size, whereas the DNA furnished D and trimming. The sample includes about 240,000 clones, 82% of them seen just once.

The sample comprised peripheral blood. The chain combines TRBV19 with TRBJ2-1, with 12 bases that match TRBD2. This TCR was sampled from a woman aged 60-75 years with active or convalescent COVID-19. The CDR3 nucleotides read TGTGCCAGTAGTGTTTCACTAGCGGGGGGCAACAATGAGCAGTTCTTC. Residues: CASSVSLAGGNNEQFF.